The following is a TCR beta chain sequence with its context. This entry is derived from a study of control samples from healthy donors and cancer patients. Libraries were prepared by immunoSEQ multiplex PCR; TCRdb keeps only in-frame clonotypes and omits some of them. This sample has some 140,000 clones, with around 85% found just once. This TCR derives from a woman under 40 in good health. The sample comprised blood.

As DNA, the CDR3 is TGCGCCAGCAGCCTCGGGCTGCAGGCCTACGAGCAGTACTTC. Encoded protein: CASSLGLQAYEQYF. This sequence joins TRBV5-1 and TRBJ2-7; no firm D call. Trimming shortened V by 4 bases and J by 2 bases, and 13 bases separated the two germline ends. This CDR3 comprises 14 residues. Germline CDR1 and CDR2: SGHRS and YFSETQ.